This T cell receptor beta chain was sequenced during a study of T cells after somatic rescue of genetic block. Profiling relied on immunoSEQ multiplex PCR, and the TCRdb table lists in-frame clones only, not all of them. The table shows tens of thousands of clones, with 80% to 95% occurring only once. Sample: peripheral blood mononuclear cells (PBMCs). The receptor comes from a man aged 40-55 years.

CDR3 sequence: CASSLNSGQNPSGNTIYF. The CDR3 nucleotides are TGTGCCAGCAGCTTAAATTCGGGACAGAACCCGTCTGGAAACACCATATATTTT. The V call is TRBV7-6, the J call TRBJ1-3; 7 positions match TRBD1. The J segment lost 1 base and the V segment lost 2 bases, leaving 11 bases of the junction unmatched. CDR1 and CDR2 (germline): SGHVS, FNYEAQ. The CDR3 is 18 amino acids.